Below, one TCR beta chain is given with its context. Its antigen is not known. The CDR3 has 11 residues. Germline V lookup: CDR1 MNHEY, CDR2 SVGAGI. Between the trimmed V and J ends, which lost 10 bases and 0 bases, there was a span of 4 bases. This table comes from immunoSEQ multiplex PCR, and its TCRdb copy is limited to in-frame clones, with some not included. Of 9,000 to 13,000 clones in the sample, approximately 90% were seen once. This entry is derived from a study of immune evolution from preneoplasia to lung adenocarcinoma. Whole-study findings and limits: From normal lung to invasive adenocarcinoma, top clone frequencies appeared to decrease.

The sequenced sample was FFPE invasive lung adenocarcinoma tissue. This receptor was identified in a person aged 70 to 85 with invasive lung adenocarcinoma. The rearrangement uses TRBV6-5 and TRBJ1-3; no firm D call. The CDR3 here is CAISSGNTIYF. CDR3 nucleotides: TGTGCCATCTCCTCTGGAAACACCATATATTTT.